This entry lists 11 T cell receptor beta chains sequenced from one sample in a study of human T cells and chemical hapten exposure. Indicated time point: patch test 1, 2 weeks after DPC sensitization. The treatment is: therapeutic diphenylcyclopropenone sensitization with weekly scalp DPC. MiXCR, run by TCRdb on the RACE reads, gives a single entry per CDR3 protein. The sample records some 380,000 distinct CDR3 sequences, 4.8% being singletons. The input for sequencing was whole blood, taken in connection with sensitization to the hapten diphenylcyclopropenone (DPC). All receptors come from a woman aged 45 to 65 with alopecia areata. Some clones in this sample may be carry-over from other donors' samples.

Many counts were recorded for this clonotype. The V gene is TRBV28, the J gene TRBJ1-1; D is uncertain. Germline V gene lookup returns CDR1 MDHEN and CDR2 SYDVKM. Trimming cost V 2 bases and J 7 bases, with 8 bases left between them. This CDR3 comprises 12 residues. The CDR3 sequence is CASSLMQSEAFF. The CDR3 DNA reads TGTGCCAGCAGTTTAATGCAGAGTGAAGCTTTCTTT.

In this sample, this clonotype turned up a few times. J is TRBJ1-2 and V is TRBV19; 8 bases align to TRBD1. Trimming took 5 bases from V and 6 from J; bases not matched to a gene: 5. The CDR3 spans 13 residues. CDR1 is LNHDA and CDR2 is SQIVND in the germline V gene (reference sequence). The CDR3 region has the DNA TGTGCCAGTAGTTCAGGGGGCCTAGATGGCTACACCTTC. Its protein is CASSSGGLDGYTF.

This clonotype was counted many times. The chain uses TRBV7-2 and TRBJ1-1; D not resolved. The CDR3 is made up of 13 amino acids. V lost 5 bases, J lost 0 bases, and 7 bases lay in between. CDR1 and CDR2 from the germline V gene are SGHTA and FQGNSA. The CDR3 DNA follows: TGTGCCAGCAGCCTAGAGGTGAACACTGAAGCTTTCTTT. It codes for CASSLEVNTEAFF. Looking up the rest from reference TRBV7-2 and TRBJ1-1 gives the full variable domain: GAGVSQSPSNKVTEKGKDVELRCDPISGHTALYWYRQSLGQGLEFLIYFQGNSAPDKSGLPSDRFSAERTGGSVSTLTIQRTQQEDSAVYLCASSLEVNTEAFFGQGTRLTVV.

With respect to this clonotype: A read error may produce the germline difference seen at one junction end. The chain links TRBV20-1 to TRBJ1-3; D not certain. CDR3 length: 15 amino acids. Germline values: CDR1 DFQATT, CDR2 SNEGSKA (reference sequence). CDR3 residues: CSAREQVLSGNTICF. The DNA of the CDR3 is TGCAGTGCTAGAGAGCAGGTCCTCTCTGGAAACACCATATGTTTT.

This clonotype occurred a few times. V usage is TRBV5-1 and J usage is TRBJ1-2; D gene uncertain. Germline V gene sequence: CDR1 SGHRS, CDR2 YFSETQ. The V end lost 3 bases, the J end lost 7 bases, and 13 bases lay between the germline ends. There are 13 residues in the CDR3. CDR3 in amino acids: CASSSADGAGYTF. The CDR3 coding sequence is TGCGCCAGCAGCTCAGCCGACGGCGCTGGCTACACCTTC.

About this clonotype: Given a much more abundant clone one base away, this may be a read error. The chain links TRBV3-1 to TRBJ2-7; tentative D call: TRBD2 (6 bases). CDR3 length: 17 residues. V was clipped by 0 bases and J by 1 base, with 16 bases between them. CDR1 is LGHDT, CDR2 YNNKEL, per germline (reference sequence). For the CDR3, the DNA is TGTGCCAGCAGCCAAGATGGGGGTAGCGGAGAATCCTACGAGCAGTACTTC. Translated: CASSQDGGSGESYEQYF.

This clonotype was seen ten or more times. The chain links TRBV7-8 to TRBJ1-2; weak D call: TRBD1 (6 bases). Trimming cost V 1 base and J 6 bases, with 12 bases left between them. The CDR3 runs to 14 residues. CDR1 SGHVS and CDR2 FQNEAQ come from the germline V gene. CDR3 amino acids: CASSLEQQGHGYTF. CDR3 DNA sequence: TGTGCCAGCAGCTTAGAGCAACAGGGTCATGGCTACACCTTC.

Only a few counts were recorded for this clonotype. V is TRBV7-2 and J is TRBJ2-3; TRBD2 agrees at 8 bases. The CDR3 has 18 residues. Germline CDR1 and CDR2: SGHTA and FQGNSA. J lost 1 base, V lost 5 bases, and 14 bases had no gene match. DNA for the CDR3: TGTGCCAGCAGCCCTTTACCGTCCGGGAGGGCCGGCACAGATACGCAGTATTTT. Its protein product is CASSPLPSGRAGTDTQYF.

This clonotype was detected many times. The chain has TRBV29-1 and TRBJ1-2; maybe TRBD1 (6 bases). V shed 4 bases and J shed 6 bases, with 12 bases lying between them. Germline loops: CDR1 SQVTM, CDR2 ANQGSEA. The CDR3 is 12 residues long. The CDR3 here is CSVGGQGNGYTF. The CDR3 nucleotides are TGCAGCGTTGGGGGGCAGGGGAATGGCTACACCTTC.

CDR3 coding DNA: TGCGCCAGCAGCGCCCTGTCGCGAACCCTTTACGAGCAGTACTTC. Encoded protein: CASSALSRTLYEQYF. The chain links TRBV5-1 to TRBJ2-7; D gene uncertain. The germline gives CDR1 SGHRS, CDR2 YFSETQ. This CDR3 is 15 amino acids long. Trimming cost V 4 bases and J 4 bases, with 18 bases left between them. The entire variable domain, with the rest obtained from reference TRBV5-1 and TRBJ2-7, is as follows: KAGVTQTPRYLIKTRGQQVTLSCSPISGHRSVSWYQQTPGQGLQFLFEYFSETQRNKGNFPGRFSGRQFSNSRSEMNVSTLELGDSALYLCASSALSRTLYEQYFGPGTRLTVT.

In this sample, this clonotype turned up many times. The chain is built from TRBV24-1 and TRBJ2-3, with D unclear. The germline V and J ends were trimmed by 1 base and 4 bases, with 2 bases remaining between them. CDR1 KGHDR and CDR2 SFDVKD come from the germline V gene. This CDR3 has 12 residues. For the CDR3, the DNA is TGTGCCACCAGTGATTTCGCAGATACGCAGTATTTT. Its translation is CATSDFADTQYF.